Here is one TCR beta chain with its context. Its target is not known. Method: immunoSEQ multiplex PCR; TCRdb's copy keeps in-frame clones and lacks some. The table shows about 41,000 clones, with roughly 77% occurring only once. These data originate in a study of OX40 agonist ivuxolimab in advanced cancers. Autoimmune disease history or systemic immunosuppression led to patient exclusion. CDR3 length: 16 amino acids. Germline V gene lookup returns CDR1 KGHSH and CDR2 LQKENI. After removal of 3 bases from V and 7 bases from J, the junction contained 10 bases not matched to a gene. Study conclusions and caveats: Doses of 0.1 to 3.0 mg/kg were accompanied by clonal expansion of CD4+ and CD8+ blood T cells by week 6.

This chain uses TRBV18 with TRBJ2-1, with 9 bases lining up with TRBD2. This TCR came from an adult with an advanced solid tumor such as melanoma, head and neck, liver or kidney cancer. Sequencing used CD4+ or CD8+ T cells sorted from blood, obtained in a trial of the OX40 agonist ivuxolimab. In DNA form, the CDR3 reads TGTGCCAGCTCACCCGCTAATAGCGGGAGCTGGAATGAGCAGTTCTTC. This gives the protein CASSPANSGSWNEQFF.